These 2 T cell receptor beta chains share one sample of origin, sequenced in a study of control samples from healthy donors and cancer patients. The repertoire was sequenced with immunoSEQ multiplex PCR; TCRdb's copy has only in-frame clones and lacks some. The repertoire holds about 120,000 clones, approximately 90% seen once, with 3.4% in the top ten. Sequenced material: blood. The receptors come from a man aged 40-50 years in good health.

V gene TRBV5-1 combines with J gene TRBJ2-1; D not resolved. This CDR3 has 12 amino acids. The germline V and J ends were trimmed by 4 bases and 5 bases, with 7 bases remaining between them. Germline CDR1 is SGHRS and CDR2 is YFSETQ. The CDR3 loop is CASSRSNNEQFF. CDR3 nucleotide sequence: TGCGCCAGCAGCCGAAGCAACAATGAGCAGTTCTTC. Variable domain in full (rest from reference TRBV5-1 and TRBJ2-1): KAGVTQTPRYLIKTRGQQVTLSCSPISGHRSVSWYQQTPGQGLQFLFEYFSETQRNKGNFPGRFSGRQFSNSRSEMNVSTLELGDSALYLCASSRSNNEQFFGPGTRLTVL.

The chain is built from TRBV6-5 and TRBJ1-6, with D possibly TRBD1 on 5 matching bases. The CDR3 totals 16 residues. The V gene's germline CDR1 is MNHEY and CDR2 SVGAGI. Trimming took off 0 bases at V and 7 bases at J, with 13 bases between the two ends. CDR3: CASSYSVPRDNSPLHF. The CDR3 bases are TGTGCCAGCAGTTACTCTGTCCCCAGGGACAATTCACCCCTCCACTTT.